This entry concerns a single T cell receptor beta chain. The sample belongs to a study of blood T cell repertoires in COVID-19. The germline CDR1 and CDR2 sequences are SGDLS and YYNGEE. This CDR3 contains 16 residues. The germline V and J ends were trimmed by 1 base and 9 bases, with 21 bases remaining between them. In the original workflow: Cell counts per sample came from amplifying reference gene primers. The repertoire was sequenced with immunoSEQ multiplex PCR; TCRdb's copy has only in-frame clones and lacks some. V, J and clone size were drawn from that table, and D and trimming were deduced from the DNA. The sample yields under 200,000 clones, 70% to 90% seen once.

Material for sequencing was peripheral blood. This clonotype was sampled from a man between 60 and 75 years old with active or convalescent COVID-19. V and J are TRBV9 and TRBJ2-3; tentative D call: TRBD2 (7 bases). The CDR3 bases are TGTGCCAGCAGCGTATCGGCGGGGGCCCCGTTAAGGACGCAGTATTTT. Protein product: CASSVSAGAPLRTQYF. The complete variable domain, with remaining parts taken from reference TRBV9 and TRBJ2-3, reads DSGVTQTPKHLITATGQRVTLRCSPRSGDLSVYWYQQSLDQGLQFLIQYYNGEERAKGNILERFSAQQFPDLHSELNLSSLELGDSALYFCASSVSAGAPLRTQYFGPGTRLTVL.